This T cell receptor (beta chain) was captured by sequencing in a study of blood T cell repertoires in COVID-19. There are 18 residues in the CDR3. V was shortened by 5 bases and J by 8 bases, with 27 bases between the two germline ends. CDR1 SEHNR and CDR2 FQNEAQ come from the germline V gene (reference sequence). Patients in Seattle were enrolled during active infection, then followed longitudinally. In the original workflow: The authors estimated nucleated cell counts from reference gene primer amplification. Assay: immunoSEQ multiplex PCR; the TCRdb copy retains only in-frame clones and omits some. V and J calls and clone size come straight from that table; D and trimming were deduced from the DNA. The sample contains about 200,000 clones, roughly 77% of which appear only once.

This rearrangement joins TRBV7-9 to TRBJ2-2; possibly TRBD1 for D (7 bases). The TCR originated in a woman between 35 and 50 years old with COVID-19, enrolled during active disease. The sequencing sample was made of peripheral blood. The CDR3 region has the DNA TGTGCCAGCAGCCAAGTCTACACGGAGGGGGCTGTTTCTGGGGAGCTGTTTTTT. Translated, it gives CASSQVYTEGAVSGELFF. Full variable domain (missing parts from reference TRBV7-9 and TRBJ2-2): DTGVSQNPRHKITKRGQNVTFRCDPISEHNRLYWYRQTLGQGPEFLTYFQNEAQLEKSRLLSDRFSAERPKGSFSTLEIQRTEQGDSAMYLCASSQVYTEGAVSGELFFGEGSRLTVL.